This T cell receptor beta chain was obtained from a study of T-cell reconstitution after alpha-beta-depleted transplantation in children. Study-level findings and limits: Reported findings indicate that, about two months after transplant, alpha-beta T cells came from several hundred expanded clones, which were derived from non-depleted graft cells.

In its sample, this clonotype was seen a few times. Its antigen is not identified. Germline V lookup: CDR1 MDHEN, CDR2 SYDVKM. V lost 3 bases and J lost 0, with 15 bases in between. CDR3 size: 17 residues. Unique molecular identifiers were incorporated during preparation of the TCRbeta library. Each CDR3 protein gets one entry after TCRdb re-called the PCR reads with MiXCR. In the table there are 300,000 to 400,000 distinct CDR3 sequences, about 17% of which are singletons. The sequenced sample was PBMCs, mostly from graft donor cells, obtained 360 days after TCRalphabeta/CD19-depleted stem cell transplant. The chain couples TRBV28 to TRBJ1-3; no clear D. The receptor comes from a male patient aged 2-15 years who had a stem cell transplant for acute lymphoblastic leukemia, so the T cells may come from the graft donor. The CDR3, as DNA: TGTGCCAGCAGTTTCTCGGCAGTCAGAAACTCTGGAAACACCATATATTTT. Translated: CASSFSAVRNSGNTIYF. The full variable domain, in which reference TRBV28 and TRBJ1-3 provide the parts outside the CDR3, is DVKVTQSSRYLVKRTGEKVFLECVQDMDHENMFWYRQDPGLGLRLIYFSYDVKMKEKGDIPEGYSVSREKKERFSLILESASTNQTSMYLCASSFSAVRNSGNTIYFGEGSWLTVV.